This T cell receptor (beta chain) is drawn from a study of beta chain features in type 1 diabetes. Study-level results: Among all four CD4+ subsets, Type 1 diabetes patients had TCRB CDR3s that were moderately but significantly shorter.

This clone was observed a handful of times. Its specificity is not known. The CDR3 is 13 residues long. V was cut by 3 bases and J by 6 bases, with 10 bases left in between. Germline V lookup: CDR1 SGHVS, CDR2 FQNEAQ. Investigators reverse transcribed all isolated RNA, so they sequenced expressed TCRB transcripts. The assay was immunoSEQ multiplex PCR, and TCRdb's table has in-frame clones only and misses some. The data contain over 650,000 clones, more than 13% of them singletons. V usage is TRBV7-8 and J usage is TRBJ2-3; D possibly corresponds to TRBD1 (6 bases). This receptor was taken from a man aged 18 to 30 with type 1 diabetes. Sequencing was performed on naive CD4+ T cells from blood. In DNA form, the CDR3 reads TGTGCCAGCAGCTTCCCAGGGGTGGATACGCAGTATTTT. It encodes CASSFPGVDTQYF.